This TCR beta chain was documented in a study of blood T cell repertoires in COVID-19. Across the whole study: The United States, Italy and Spain were the sources of the acute and convalescent COVID-19 samples. Sample material is recorded as cDNA or gDNA derived from T cells, B-cell-depleted T cells, or PBMCs.

Trimming took off 0 bases at V and 4 bases at J, with 9 bases between the two ends. The CDR3 contains 14 residues. Germline assignment: CDR1 SGHRS and CDR2 YFSETQ. TCRdb keeps only in-frame clones here, not all; method: immunoSEQ multiplex PCR. This table has about 200,000 clones, around four fifths appearing once. This chain uses TRBV5-1 with TRBJ2-3; no firm D call. The source of this sequence is a man between 60 and 75 years old with COVID-19, enrolled during active disease. The sequenced sample was peripheral blood. The CDR3 region is CASSLESPADTQYF. The CDR3 DNA reads TGCGCCAGCAGCTTGGAGTCCCCGGCAGATACGCAGTATTTT.